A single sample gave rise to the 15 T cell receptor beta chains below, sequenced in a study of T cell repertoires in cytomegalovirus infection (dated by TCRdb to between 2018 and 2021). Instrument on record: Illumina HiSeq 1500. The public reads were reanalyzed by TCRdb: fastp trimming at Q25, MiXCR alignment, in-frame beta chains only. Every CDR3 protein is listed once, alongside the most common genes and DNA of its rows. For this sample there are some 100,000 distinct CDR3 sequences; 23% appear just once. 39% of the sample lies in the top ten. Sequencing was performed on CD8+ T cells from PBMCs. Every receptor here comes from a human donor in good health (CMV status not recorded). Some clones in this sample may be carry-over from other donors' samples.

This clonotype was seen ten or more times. The CDR3 region is CASSPQGASYEQYF. The CDR3, as DNA: TGTGCCAGCAGCCCCCAAGGAGCCTCCTACGAGCAGTACTTC. The rearrangement joins TRBV7-9 to TRBJ2-7; D not resolved. Germline CDR1 SEHNR, CDR2 FQNEAQ (reference sequence). CDR3 length equals 14 residues. Trimming left V 5 bases short and J 0 bases short, with 11 bases between.

The CDR3 here is CASSYSIAGSGTQYF. The DNA for the CDR3 is TGTGCCAGCAGTTACTCCATAGCGGGAAGCGGGACCCAGTACTTC. This chain connects TRBV6-2 or TRBV6-3 to TRBJ2-5, with 8 bases that match TRBD2. Germline lookup yields CDR1 MNHEY and CDR2 SVGEGT. CDR3 length: 15 residues. With 0 bases clipped from V and 7 bases from J, the junction kept 7 bases outside the gene matches.

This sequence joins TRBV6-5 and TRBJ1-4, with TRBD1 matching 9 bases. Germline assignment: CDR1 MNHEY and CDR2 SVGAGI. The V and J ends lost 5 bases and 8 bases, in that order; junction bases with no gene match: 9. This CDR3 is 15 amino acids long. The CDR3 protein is CASSTRDRDEEKLFF. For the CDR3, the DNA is TGTGCCAGCAGTACCCGGGACAGGGACGAGGAAAAACTGTTTTTT.

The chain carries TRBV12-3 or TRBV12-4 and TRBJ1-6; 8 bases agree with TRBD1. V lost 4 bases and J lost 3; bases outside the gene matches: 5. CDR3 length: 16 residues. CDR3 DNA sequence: TGTGCCAGCAGTTCCTTCGACAGGGGCTATAATTCACCCCTCCACTTT. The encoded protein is CASSSFDRGYNSPLHF.

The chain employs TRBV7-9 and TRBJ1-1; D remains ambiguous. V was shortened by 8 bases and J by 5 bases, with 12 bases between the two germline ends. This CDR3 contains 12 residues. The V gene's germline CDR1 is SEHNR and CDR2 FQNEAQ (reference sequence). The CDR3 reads CASRKGGTEAFF. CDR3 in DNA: TGTGCCAGCCGGAAGGGAGGAACTGAAGCTTTCTTT.

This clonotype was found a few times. The chain's CDR3 is CSARKLAGGVSNEQFF. The DNA for the CDR3 is TGCAGTGCTAGAAAGCTAGCGGGAGGAGTTAGCAATGAGCAGTTCTTC. V is TRBV20-1 and J is TRBJ2-1; 11 bases fit TRBD2. Unmatched junction bases numbered 9, after V lost 2 bases and J lost 6 bases. This CDR3 comprises 16 residues. Germline-derived CDR1 and CDR2 are DFQATT and SNEGSKA (reference sequence).

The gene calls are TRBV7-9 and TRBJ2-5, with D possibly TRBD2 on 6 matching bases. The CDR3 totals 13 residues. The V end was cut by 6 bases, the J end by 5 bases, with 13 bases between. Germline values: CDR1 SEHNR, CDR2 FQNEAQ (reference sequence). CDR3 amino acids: CASRGLPQETQYF. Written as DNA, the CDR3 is TGTGCCAGCAGGGGACTGCCCCAGGAGACCCAGTACTTC.

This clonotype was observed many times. This chain's CDR3 is CSARDKDYQSYNEQFF. In DNA, the CDR3 is TGCAGTGCTAGAGACAAGGACTACCAATCCTACAATGAGCAGTTCTTC. The chain joins TRBV20-1 to TRBJ2-1, with a tentative D call TRBD2 (6 bases). Germline-derived CDR1 and CDR2 are DFQATT and SNEGSKA (reference sequence). The CDR3 covers 16 residues. The germline V and J ends were trimmed by 0 bases and 1 base, with 13 bases remaining between them.

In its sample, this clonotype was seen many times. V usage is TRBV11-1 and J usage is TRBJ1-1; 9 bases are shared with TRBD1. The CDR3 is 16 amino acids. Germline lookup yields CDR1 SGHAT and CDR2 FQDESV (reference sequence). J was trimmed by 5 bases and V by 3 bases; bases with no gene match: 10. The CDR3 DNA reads TGTGCCAGCAGCTTCGGGACAGGGTCGAGGCTGACTGAAGCTTTCTTT. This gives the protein CASSFGTGSRLTEAFF.

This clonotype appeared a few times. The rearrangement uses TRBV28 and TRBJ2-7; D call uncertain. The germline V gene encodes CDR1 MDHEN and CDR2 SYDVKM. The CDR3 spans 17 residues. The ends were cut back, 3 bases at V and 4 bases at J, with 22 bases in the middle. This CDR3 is CASSFPVRAAAAYEQYF. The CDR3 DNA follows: TGTGCCAGCAGTTTTCCCGTTCGGGCCGCAGCTGCGTACGAGCAGTACTTC. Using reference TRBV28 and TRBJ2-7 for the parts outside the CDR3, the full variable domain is DVKVTQSSRYLVKRTGEKVFLECVQDMDHENMFWYRQDPGLGLRLIYFSYDVKMKEKGDIPEGYSVSREKKERFSLILESASTNQTSMYLCASSFPVRAAAAYEQYFGPGTRLTVT.

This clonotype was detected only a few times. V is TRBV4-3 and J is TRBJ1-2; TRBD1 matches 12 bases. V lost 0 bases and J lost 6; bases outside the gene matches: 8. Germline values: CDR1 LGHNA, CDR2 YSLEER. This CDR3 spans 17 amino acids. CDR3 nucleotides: TGCGCCAGCAGCCAAGATACCGGGACAGGGGGCAGAAATGGCTACACCTTC. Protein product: CASSQDTGTGGRNGYTF.

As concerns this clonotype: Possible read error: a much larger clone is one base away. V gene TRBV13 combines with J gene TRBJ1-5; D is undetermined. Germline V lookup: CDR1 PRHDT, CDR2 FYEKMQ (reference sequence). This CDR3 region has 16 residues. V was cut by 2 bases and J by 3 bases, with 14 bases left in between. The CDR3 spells CASSLSHGRINQPQHF. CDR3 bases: TGTGCCAGCAGCTTAAGCCATGGCAGGATCAATCAGCCCCAGCATTTT.

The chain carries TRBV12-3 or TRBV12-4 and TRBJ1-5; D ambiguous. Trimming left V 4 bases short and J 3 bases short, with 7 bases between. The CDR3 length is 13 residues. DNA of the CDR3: TGTGCCAGCAGTTCCGTTTCCAATCAGCCCCAGCATTTT. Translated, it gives CASSSVSNQPQHF.

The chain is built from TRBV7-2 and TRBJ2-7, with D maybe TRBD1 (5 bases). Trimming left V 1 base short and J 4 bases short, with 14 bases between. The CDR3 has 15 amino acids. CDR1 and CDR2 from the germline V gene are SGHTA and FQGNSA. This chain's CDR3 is CASSLVRPGNYEQYF. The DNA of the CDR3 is TGTGCCAGCAGCTTAGTTCGTCCAGGGAATTACGAGCAGTACTTC.

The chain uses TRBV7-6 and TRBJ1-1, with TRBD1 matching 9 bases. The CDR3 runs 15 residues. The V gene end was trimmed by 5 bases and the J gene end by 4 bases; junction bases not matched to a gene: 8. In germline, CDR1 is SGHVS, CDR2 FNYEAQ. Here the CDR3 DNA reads TGTGCCAGCAGCCCCCAGACAGGGGGATCCACTGAAGCTTTCTTT. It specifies CASSPQTGGSTEAFF.